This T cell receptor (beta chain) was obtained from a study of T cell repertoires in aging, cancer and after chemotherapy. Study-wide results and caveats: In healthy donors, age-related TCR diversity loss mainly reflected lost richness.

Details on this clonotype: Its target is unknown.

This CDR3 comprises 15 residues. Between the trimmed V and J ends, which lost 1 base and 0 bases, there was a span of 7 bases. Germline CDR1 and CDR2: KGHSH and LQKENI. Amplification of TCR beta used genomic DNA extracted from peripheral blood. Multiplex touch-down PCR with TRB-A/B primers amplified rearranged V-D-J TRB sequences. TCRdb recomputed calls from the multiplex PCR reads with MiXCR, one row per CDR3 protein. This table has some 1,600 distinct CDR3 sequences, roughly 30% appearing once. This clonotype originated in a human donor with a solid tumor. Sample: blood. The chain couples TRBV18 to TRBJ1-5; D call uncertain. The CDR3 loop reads CASSPQGYSNQPQHF. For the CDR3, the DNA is TGTGCCAGCTCACCACAAGGGTATAGCAATCAGCCCCAGCATTTT.